This T cell receptor (beta chain) was identified in a study of blood T cell repertoires in COVID-19. Whole-study context: Acute and convalescent COVID-19 specimens originated in the United States, Italy and Spain. PBMCs, B-cell-depleted T cells, or T cells provided the cDNA or gDNA that made up the material.

Trimming removed 3 bases at V and 5 bases at J, with 13 bases between. CDR1 SGHTA and CDR2 FQGNSA come from the germline V gene. This CDR3 spans 14 amino acids. Authors' methods: From reference gene primer amplification, estimates of nucleated cell counts were derived. Libraries were prepared by immunoSEQ multiplex PCR; TCRdb keeps only in-frame clonotypes and omits some of them. The DNA was the basis for D and trimming; V, J and clone size are from that table. The sample holds some 210,000 clones, 81% seen once. The rearrangement links TRBV7-2 to TRBJ1-1; D perhaps matches TRBD1 (6 bases). This receptor was identified in a woman aged 45 to 65 with acute COVID-19. Sequencing was done on a sample of PBMCs or T cells enriched from blood (not recorded which). CDR3 in amino acids: CASSFGQSRTEAFF. The CDR3 coding sequence is TGTGCCAGCAGCTTCGGACAGAGCCGGACTGAAGCTTTCTTT.